The 24 T cell receptor beta chains given below trace back to one sample, sequenced in a study of Graves' ophthalmopathy and Graves' hyperthyroidism. For repertoire sequencing, the TCR beta CDR3 regions were amplified from RNA transcripts. HTBI primers were employed in first-round RT-PCR, then a second-round multiplex PCR followed. A single record per CDR3 protein comes from TCRdb applying MiXCR to the multiplex PCR reads. The sample records 170,000 or so distinct CDR3 sequences, 37% being singletons. The specimen was peripheral blood. The receptors originated from a woman aged 40-49 years with Graves' ophthalmopathy.

This sequence joins TRBV6-1 and TRBJ1-1; maybe TRBD1 (5 bases). The germline CDR1 and CDR2 sequences are MNHNS and SASEGT. This CDR3 contains 13 residues. V lost 6 bases and J 1 base, leaving 9 bases between the germline ends. For the CDR3, the DNA is TGTGCCAGCAGACAGGCAAGGAACACTGAAGCTTTCTTT. It encodes CASRQARNTEAFF.

This clonotype was detected many times. The rearrangement uses TRBV28 and TRBJ1-1; 9 bases fit TRBD1. With V trimmed by 5 bases and J by 6 bases, 10 bases remained unmatched. The germline gives CDR1 MDHEN, CDR2 SYDVKM. This CDR3 comprises 15 residues. CDR3 protein: CASSPTGTGIAEAFF. The DNA for the CDR3 is TGTGCCAGCAGTCCAACCGGGACAGGGATCGCTGAAGCTTTCTTT. The whole variable domain, filled in from reference TRBV28 and TRBJ1-1, reads DVKVTQSSRYLVKRTGEKVFLECVQDMDHENMFWYRQDPGLGLRLIYFSYDVKMKEKGDIPEGYSVSREKKERFSLILESASTNQTSMYLCASSPTGTGIAEAFFGQGTRLTVV.

This clonotype has a count of ten or more. This chain links TRBV27 with TRBJ2-5, with a tentative D call TRBD2 (7 bases). This CDR3 region has 13 residues. CDR1 is MNHEY and CDR2 is SMNVEV in the germline V gene (reference sequence). Trimming left V 6 bases short and J 2 bases short, with 10 bases between. CDR3 region: CASRGGTQETQYF. The CDR3 region has the DNA TGTGCCAGCAGGGGGGGGACACAAGAGACCCAGTACTTC.

In this sample, this clonotype turned up many times. This chain uses TRBV12-3 or TRBV12-4 with TRBJ1-5; D call uncertain. The CDR3 runs 15 residues. Trimming left V 6 bases short and J 6 bases short, with 18 bases between. For the CDR3, the DNA is TGTGCCAGCAGACCCGACCGGGTAAACAGTCAGCCCCAGCATTTT. This encodes CASRPDRVNSQPQHF.

This clonotype occurred many times. This sequence joins TRBV5-6 and TRBJ1-1, with 7 bases fitting TRBD1. CDR3 length: 16 amino acids. V was pared by 3 bases and J by 5 bases, with 13 bases of the junction left unmatched. Germline lookup yields CDR1 SGHDT and CDR2 YYEEEE. The CDR3 DNA sequence: TGTGCCAGCAGCTGGGGCCTTGGAGGGGGCAAAACTGAAGCTTTCTTT. It encodes CASSWGLGGGKTEAFF.

The chain uses TRBV6-1 and TRBJ1-2, with D hard to call. Germline V gene data show CDR1 as MNHNS and CDR2 as SASEGT. CDR3 length: 13 residues. V was pared by 7 bases and J by 4 bases, with 13 bases between. The CDR3 loop is CASTWPPGYGYTF. The CDR3 nucleotides read TGTGCCAGCACGTGGCCCCCCGGCTATGGCTACACCTTC.

Many counts were recorded for this clonotype. This chain links TRBV7-9 with TRBJ1-2; 10 nucleotides align to TRBD1. This CDR3 is 14 amino acids long. After removal of 5 bases from V and 4 bases from J, the junction contained 4 bases not matched to a gene. Germline V CDR1 and CDR2: SEHNR, FQNEAQ (reference sequence). CDR3 loop: CASSPGTGAYGYTF. The CDR3 nucleotides are TGTGCCAGCAGCCCTGGGACAGGGGCCTATGGCTACACCTTC.

The chain links TRBV11-2 to TRBJ1-2; D is unclear. There are 12 residues in the CDR3. From germline, CDR1 is SGHAT and CDR2 FQNNGV. Trimming left V 1 base short and J 7 bases short, with 7 bases between. The CDR3, as DNA: TGTGCCAGCAGCTTAGGGATCGGTGGCTACACCTTC. Protein sequence: CASSLGIGGYTF.

This clonotype was seen ten or more times. V is TRBV18 and J is TRBJ1-1; TRBD1 matches 7 bases. With V trimmed by 3 bases and J by 8 bases, 0 bases remained unmatched. The CDR3 has 11 amino acids. The germline V gene has CDR1 KGHSH and CDR2 LQKENI. The CDR3 DNA is TGTGCCAGCTCACCGGACAGGGAAGCTTTCTTT. Translated: CASSPDREAFF.

This clonotype was observed at least ten times. The V call is TRBV18, the J call TRBJ2-7; D might be TRBD1 or TRBD2, each matching 5 bases. The CDR3 has 13 amino acids. Germline V gene sequence: CDR1 KGHSH, CDR2 LQKENI. Trimming took off 4 bases at V and 1 base at J, with 8 bases between the two ends. This chain's CDR3 is CASSRDQSYEQYF. CDR3 coding DNA: TGTGCCAGCTCACGGGACCAATCCTACGAGCAGTACTTC.

This clonotype was seen many times. J is TRBJ2-5 and V is TRBV3-1; D might be TRBD2 (5 bases). CDR3 length: 13 amino acids. CDR1 is LGHDT, CDR2 YNNKEL, per germline (reference sequence). The ends were cut back, 6 bases at V and 2 bases at J, with 10 bases in the middle. The CDR3 bases are TGTGCCAGCAGAGGGAGCTCTCAAGAGACCCAGTACTTC. Its protein is CASRGSSQETQYF.

The chain carries TRBV27 and TRBJ2-7; 10 positions match TRBD2. CDR1 MNHEY and CDR2 SMNVEV come from the germline V gene (reference sequence). The length of the CDR3 is 15 residues. V gave up 3 bases and J gave up 5 bases; unmatched junction bases: 7. Here the CDR3 reads CASSFRGTSAHEQYF. The CDR3 DNA reads TGTGCCAGCAGTTTTAGAGGGACTAGCGCCCACGAGCAGTACTTC.

The chain links TRBV10-3 to TRBJ2-2; D not resolved. There are 14 residues in the CDR3. Germline V gene lookup returns CDR1 ENHRY and CDR2 SYGVKD. V was shortened by 2 bases and J by 5 bases, with 9 bases between the two germline ends. The CDR3 sequence is CAISENESTGELFF. The CDR3 DNA follows: TGTGCCATCAGTGAGAATGAGAGTACCGGGGAGCTGTTTTTT.

This clonotype was detected many times. The CDR3 DNA reads as TGTGCCAGCAGCGAGACAGGGCCAGATACGCAGTATTTT. Its translation is CASSETGPDTQYF. This sequence joins TRBV7-9 and TRBJ2-3; 7 bases map to TRBD1. The trim removed 5 bases at V and 4 bases at J, leaving 3 bases unmatched. The CDR3 consists of 13 residues. Germline lookup yields CDR1 SEHNR and CDR2 FQNEAQ (reference sequence).

This clonotype was seen a handful of times. The chain carries TRBV28 and TRBJ1-2, with TRBD1 as a possible D gene (6 bases). V was cut by 5 bases and J by 4 bases, with 17 bases left in between. Per the germline V gene, CDR1 is MDHEN and CDR2 is SYDVKM. CDR3 size: 15 residues. The CDR3 sequence: CASSGGQGKIYGYTF. For the CDR3, the DNA is TGTGCCAGCAGTGGGGGGCAGGGGAAGATCTATGGCTACACCTTC.

This clonotype was observed at least ten times. The chain recombines TRBV6-5 with TRBJ1-1, with D possibly being TRBD1 (5 bases). V was shortened by 6 bases and J by 1 base, with 9 bases between the two germline ends. CDR3 length: 13 amino acids. Germline V lookup: CDR1 MNHEY, CDR2 SVGAGI. The CDR3 reads CASRRDGNTEAFF. CDR3 DNA: TGTGCCAGCAGACGGGACGGGAACACTGAAGCTTTCTTT.

The chain recombines TRBV6-1 with TRBJ1-5; unclear D gene. Between the trimmed V and J ends, which lost 6 bases and 3 bases, there was a span of 15 bases. The CDR3 totals 15 residues. CDR1 and CDR2 (germline): MNHNS, SASEGT. This chain's CDR3 is CASSPPRSFNQPQHF. The CDR3 DNA follows: TGTGCCAGCAGCCCCCCTCGTTCGTTCAATCAGCCCCAGCATTTT.

This clonotype appeared a few times. The V and J genes are TRBV28 and TRBJ2-7, with D perhaps assigned TRBD1 or TRBD2 (6 bases each). V lost 2 bases and J lost 2, with 13 bases in between. The CDR3 is 15 amino acids. Germline V gene data show CDR1 as MDHEN and CDR2 as SYDVKM. This CDR3 is CASSLTPGAPYEQYF. CDR3 nucleotides: TGTGCCAGCAGTTTAACCCCGGGGGCCCCCTACGAGCAGTACTTC.

Concerning this clonotype: The junction shows a germline mismatch at one end, possibly a read error. This chain connects TRBV6-2 or TRBV6-3 to TRBJ2-7; D unclear. The CDR3 runs to 12 residues. Germline CDR1 and CDR2: MNHEY and SVGEGT. For the CDR3, the DNA is TGTGCCACCAGTGAGTTGGGGTACGAGCAGTACTTC. Translation gives CATSELGYEQYF.

This chain joins TRBV11-1 and TRBJ1-1, with 10 positions matching TRBD1. The CDR3 is 16 amino acids. Germline V gene sequence: CDR1 SGHAT, CDR2 FQDESV (reference sequence). V dropped 1 base and J dropped 0; count of bases not matched to a gene: 2. CDR3 sequence (DNA): TGTGCCAGCAGCTTAGGGACAGGGGGTCTGAACACTGAAGCTTTCTTT. It encodes CASSLGTGGLNTEAFF.

This clonotype has at least ten counts. The chain has TRBV6-2 or TRBV6-3 and TRBJ2-2; 7 nucleotides line up with TRBD1. The CDR3 extends over 14 amino acids. CDR1 and CDR2 from the germline V gene are MNHEY and SVGEGT. J was trimmed by 1 base and V by 6 bases; bases with no gene match: 2. CDR3 in amino acids: CASRRTGNTGELFF. The CDR3 nucleotides read TGTGCCAGCAGACGGACAGGGAACACCGGGGAGCTGTTTTTT.

The chain carries TRBV30 and TRBJ1-1; D is unresolved. Per germline, CDR1 GTSNPN and CDR2 SVGIG (reference sequence). The V end lost 3 bases, the J end lost 4 bases, and 9 bases lay between the germline ends. The CDR3 is 12 residues long. The CDR3: CAWSNGRTEAFF. In nucleotides, the CDR3 is TGTGCCTGGAGCAACGGACGCACTGAAGCTTTCTTT.

This chain links TRBV20-1 with TRBJ2-3; 7 positions match TRBD2. Germline values: CDR1 DFQATT, CDR2 SNEGSKA (reference sequence). CDR3 length: 14 amino acids. V gave up 6 bases and J gave up 0 bases; unmatched junction bases: 6. As DNA, the CDR3 is TGCAGTGCCCCGGCTAGCGGAAGCACAGATACGCAGTATTTT. Translating it yields CSAPASGSTDTQYF.

The rearrangement joins TRBV6-5 to TRBJ1-1; 7 bases fit TRBD1. V lost 4 bases to trimming and J lost 6 bases; unmatched junction nucleotides: 8. Looked up from germline, CDR1 is MNHEY and CDR2 is SVGAGI. The CDR3 covers 14 residues. The CDR3 DNA follows: TGTGCCAGCAGTTCCGGACAGGACGCGCCTGAAGCTTTCTTT. This encodes CASSSGQDAPEAFF.